The 29 T cell receptor beta chains below were found in one sample sequenced in a study of T cell responses to AZD1222 COVID-19 vaccine. The method was immunoSEQ multiplex PCR; TCRdb's version includes in-frame clones alone and lacks a portion of them. The table lists approximately 110,000 clones, about 91% of them singletons. Sequenced material: peripheral blood, taken on day 0 of AZD1222 vaccination. The receptors were sampled from an adult in good health.

The chain is built from TRBV20-1 and TRBJ1-4; D not resolved. The CDR3 sequence is 10 residues long. V lost 6 bases and J lost 5, with 4 bases in between. CDR1 and CDR2 (germline): DFQATT, SNEGSKA (reference sequence). CDR3 protein: CSAQNEKLFF. The CDR3 region has the DNA TGCAGTGCACAGAATGAAAAACTGTTTTTT.

V usage is TRBV6-2 or TRBV6-3 and J usage is TRBJ1-1; D perhaps matches TRBD1 (5 bases). Germline values: CDR1 MNHEY, CDR2 SVGEGT. Between the trimmed V and J ends, which lost 2 bases and 4 bases, there was a span of 14 bases. This CDR3 spans 15 amino acids. The CDR3 is CASSYDPGIGTEAFF. DNA for the CDR3: TGTGCCAGCAGTTACGACCCAGGGATTGGCACTGAAGCTTTCTTT.

This chain links TRBV7-9 with TRBJ1-6, with unresolved D. Trimming took off 3 bases at V and 7 bases at J, with 10 bases between the two ends. This CDR3 comprises 14 residues. Germline-derived CDR1 and CDR2 are SEHNR and FQNEAQ (reference sequence). This CDR3 reads CASSFGNSNSPLHF. CDR3 DNA sequence: TGTGCCAGCAGCTTTGGAAACAGCAATTCACCCCTCCACTTT.

This rearrangement joins TRBV7-3 to TRBJ1-2; 7 bases are a match to TRBD1. The length of the CDR3 is 15 residues. Germline lookup yields CDR1 SGHTA and CDR2 FQGTGA. V was pared by 6 bases and J by 4 bases, with 11 bases of the junction left unmatched. This chain's CDR3 is CASRSGQVVLYGYTF. CDR3 in DNA: TGTGCCAGCAGAAGCGGACAGGTTGTTCTCTATGGCTACACCTTC.

The chain joins TRBV6-2 or TRBV6-3 to TRBJ2-1; possibly TRBD1 for D (5 bases). V was pared by 6 bases and J by 10 bases, with 10 bases between. CDR1 and CDR2 from the germline V gene are MNHEY and SVGEGT. The CDR3 runs 11 residues. Here the CDR3 DNA reads TGTGCCAGCAGCTCATGGACAGAGCAGTTCTTC. Translated, it gives CASSSWTEQFF.

This sequence joins TRBV19 and TRBJ2-1; D is possibly TRBD1 (5 bases). The CDR3 is made up of 15 amino acids. Trimming left V 2 bases short and J 4 bases short, with 12 bases between. Germline V gene data show CDR1 as LNHDA and CDR2 as SQIVND (reference sequence). The CDR3 sequence is CASSITQGIYNEQFF. CDR3 sequence (DNA): TGTGCCAGTAGTATAACGCAGGGAATTTACAATGAGCAGTTCTTC.

The chain uses TRBV12-3 or TRBV12-4 and TRBJ2-5, with D uncertain. This CDR3 is built from 13 residues. V lost 1 base, J lost 5 bases, and 8 bases lay in between. This CDR3 is CASSLGNGETQYF. In DNA, the CDR3 is TGTGCCAGCAGTTTAGGGAATGGGGAGACCCAGTACTTC.

The chain joins TRBV20-1 to TRBJ1-2; D remains unclear. CDR3 length: 12 residues. Germline values: CDR1 DFQATT, CDR2 SNEGSKA (reference sequence). Trimming removed 3 bases at V and 10 bases at J, with 15 bases between. DNA of the CDR3: TGCAGTGCTAGTGCGGGAATTTCTGACTACACCTTC. It yields the protein CSASAGISDYTF.

This chain joins TRBV7-9 and TRBJ1-4, with TRBD1 as a possible D gene (6 bases). V dropped 5 bases and J dropped 2 bases, with 12 bases sitting between them. Germline V gene data show CDR1 as SEHNR and CDR2 as FQNEAQ (reference sequence). This CDR3 spans 15 amino acids. The CDR3 here is CASSPETGTNEKLFF. The CDR3 DNA reads TGTGCCAGCAGCCCCGAGACAGGCACTAATGAAAAACTGTTTTTT.

J is TRBJ1-2 and V is TRBV10-3; TRBD1 is a possible D gene (6 bases). V gave up 0 bases and J gave up 6 bases, with 20 bases separating them. The CDR3 has 17 residues. Germline loops: CDR1 ENHRY, CDR2 SYGVKD. The CDR3 sequence is CAISESTYRDIGDGYTF. Written as DNA, the CDR3 is TGTGCCATCAGTGAGTCCACCTACAGGGATATCGGGGATGGCTACACCTTC.

The chain couples TRBV9 to TRBJ1-1; D may be TRBD1 (6 bases). Germline assignment: CDR1 SGDLS and CDR2 YYNGEE. The CDR3 contains 14 residues. Between the trimmed V and J ends, which lost 5 bases and 1 base, there was a span of 12 bases. CDR3 in DNA: TGTGCCAGCAGGCAGCAGACAGGGAACACTGAAGCTTTCTTT. Translation: CASRQQTGNTEAFF.

The rearrangement joins TRBV10-1 to TRBJ2-3, with D perhaps TRBD2 (5 bases). Germline V lookup: CDR1 WNHNN, CDR2 SYGVQD (reference sequence). The CDR3 covers 15 residues. Trimming cost V 3 bases and J 4 bases, with 14 bases left between them. CDR3 DNA sequence: TGCGCCAGCAGTGACTCACCGGACTTTTCAGATACGCAGTATTTT. This codes for CASSDSPDFSDTQYF.

This clone was recorded only once. The genes are TRBV4-1 and TRBJ1-5; no firm D call. This CDR3 spans 13 amino acids. V was shortened by 0 bases and J by 5 bases, with 5 bases between the two germline ends. The germline CDR1 and CDR2 sequences are MGHRA and YSYEKL. The CDR3 reads CASSQDSDQPQHF. Written as DNA, the CDR3 is TGCGCCAGCAGCCAAGATTCGGATCAGCCCCAGCATTTT.

The rearrangement links TRBV19 to TRBJ1-2; 7 bases fit TRBD1. V was clipped by 7 bases and J by 7 bases; unmatched bases: 6. This CDR3 contains 12 residues. The germline CDR1 and CDR2 sequences are LNHDA and SQIVND (reference sequence). CDR3 in amino acids: CASNRGWSGYTF. CDR3 nucleotides: TGTGCCAGTAACAGGGGCTGGAGTGGCTACACCTTC.

This clone has only a few counts. The chain links TRBV7-3 to TRBJ2-3, with D unresolved. The CDR3 runs to 13 residues. Germline assignment: CDR1 SGHTA and CDR2 FQGTGA. The germline V and J ends were trimmed by 2 bases and 2 bases, with 5 bases remaining between them. CDR3 sequence reads: CASSLDNTDTQYF. DNA for the CDR3: TGTGCCAGCAGCTTAGACAACACAGATACGCAGTATTTT.

V usage is TRBV6-6 and J usage is TRBJ1-5, with 7 bases fitting TRBD1. Losses at the gene ends were 6 bases for V and 6 bases for J; bases not matched to a gene: 5. The CDR3 is 13 amino acids. The germline CDR1 and CDR2 sequences are MNHNY and SVGAGI (reference sequence). The DNA for the CDR3 is TGTGCCAGCAGCGGACAGGCATCTCAGCCCCAGCATTTT. This encodes CASSGQASQPQHF.

The chain recombines TRBV7-9 with TRBJ1-3; the D is unclear. V was trimmed by 7 bases and J by 0 bases, leaving 10 bases between them. Germline values: CDR1 SEHNR, CDR2 FQNEAQ (reference sequence). The CDR3 is 14 residues long. CDR3 sequence reads: CASIHSYSGNTIYF. DNA for the CDR3: TGTGCCAGCATCCACTCCTACTCTGGAAACACCATATATTTT.

This chain connects TRBV5-1 to TRBJ2-3; D is unclear. The V and J ends lost 0 bases and 1 base respectively, with 6 bases between them. From germline, CDR1 is SGHRS and CDR2 YFSETQ. This CDR3 has 14 amino acids. CDR3 in amino acids: CASSLEAGTDTQYF. CDR3 sequence (DNA): TGCGCCAGCAGCTTGGAGGCTGGCACAGATACGCAGTATTTT.

V is TRBV6-2 or TRBV6-3 and J is TRBJ2-1; D uncertain. V dropped 1 base and J dropped 8 bases, with 6 bases sitting between them. Germline assignment: CDR1 MNHEY and CDR2 SVGEGT. This CDR3 has 12 residues. The chain's CDR3 is CASSYWSDEQFF. CDR3 nucleotides: TGTGCCAGCAGTTACTGGAGCGATGAGCAGTTCTTC.

The chain employs TRBV4-1 and TRBJ2-1; tentatively, D is TRBD1 (6 bases). CDR1 is MGHRA, CDR2 YSYEKL, per germline. The CDR3 extends over 16 amino acids. Trimming took off 0 bases at V and 0 bases at J, with 9 bases between the two ends. The CDR3, as DNA: TGCGCCAGCAGCCAAGACCAGGGGTTCTCCTACAATGAGCAGTTCTTC. Translated: CASSQDQGFSYNEQFF.

The sample holds one count of this clone. V gene TRBV7-8 combines with J gene TRBJ2-7, with unresolved D. The CDR3 runs to 12 residues. Trimming took off 0 bases at V and 5 bases at J, with 5 bases between the two ends. The germline V gene encodes CDR1 SGHVS and CDR2 FQNEAQ. CDR3 amino acids: CASSLARDEQYF. CDR3 DNA sequence: TGTGCCAGCAGCTTAGCCCGGGACGAGCAGTACTTC.

The J gene is TRBJ1-6, the V gene TRBV2; TRBD1 agrees at 9 bases. The CDR3 is 13 residues long. From germline, CDR1 is SNHLY and CDR2 FYNNEI. Trimming cost V 8 bases and J 13 bases; bases outside gene matches: 9. CDR3 DNA: TGTGCCAGCCAGGGACAGGGCATCTCTCCCCTCCACTTT. Translated: CASQGQGISPLHF.

The CDR3 here is CASSSRDSFYEQYF. CDR3 bases: TGCGCCAGCAGCTCCCGGGACTCCTTCTACGAGCAGTACTTC. V gene TRBV5-1 combines with J gene TRBJ2-7, with a tentative D call TRBD2 (6 bases). Germline CDR1 SGHRS, CDR2 YFSETQ. Trimming removed 3 bases at V and 3 bases at J, with 13 bases between. The CDR3 runs 14 residues. The variable domain in full, with the rest retrieved from reference TRBV5-1 and TRBJ2-7, is KAGVTQTPRYLIKTRGQQVTLSCSPISGHRSVSWYQQTPGQGLQFLFEYFSETQRNKGNFPGRFSGRQFSNSRSEMNVSTLELGDSALYLCASSSRDSFYEQYFGPGTRLTVT.

This chain connects TRBV18 to TRBJ1-2; 8 bases fit TRBD1. CDR1 and CDR2 from the germline V gene are KGHSH and LQKENI. With V trimmed by 4 bases and J by 4 bases, 2 bases remained unmatched. This CDR3 comprises 13 residues. The CDR3 spells CASSQDRGYGYTF. The DNA for the CDR3 is TGTGCCAGCTCACAAGACAGGGGCTATGGCTACACCTTC.

The chain joins TRBV9 to TRBJ2-7; D unclear. CDR3 length equals 12 residues. Germline V lookup: CDR1 SGDLS, CDR2 YYNGEE. V dropped 0 bases and J dropped 9 bases, with 10 bases sitting between them. CDR3 sequence reads: CASSVVSSPQYF. DNA for the CDR3: TGTGCCAGCAGCGTAGTTTCTTCTCCGCAGTACTTC.

This chain links TRBV18 with TRBJ1-3; no clear D. The CDR3 spans 14 residues. The germline gives CDR1 KGHSH, CDR2 LQKENI. The V gene lost 4 bases and the J gene lost 8 bases, with 15 bases spanning the gap. Here the CDR3 DNA reads TGTGCCAGCTCACTTCAAGGGCTGGGTGACACCATATATTTT. It codes for CASSLQGLGDTIYF.

The DNA for the CDR3 is TGTGCCAGCAGTTCTCAGGGGGTTAATTCACCCCTCCACTTT. This encodes CASSSQGVNSPLHF. The V call is TRBV27, the J call TRBJ1-6; 7 bases fit TRBD1. This CDR3 has 14 residues. The trim removed 4 bases at V and 6 bases at J, leaving 3 bases unmatched. Germline CDR1 and CDR2: MNHEY and SMNVEV (reference sequence).

The rearrangement joins TRBV5-1 to TRBJ1-2; tentatively, D is TRBD1 (5 bases). Germline values: CDR1 SGHRS, CDR2 YFSETQ. This CDR3 contains 16 residues. V was clipped by 0 bases and J by 4 bases, with 16 bases between them. CDR3 bases: TGCGCCAGCAGCTTGGCCACAGGCGTTTCGGGCTATGGCTACACCTTC. Its protein is CASSLATGVSGYGYTF.

This chain uses TRBV7-3 with TRBJ2-3, with D perhaps TRBD2 (5 bases). Germline lookup yields CDR1 SGHTA and CDR2 FQGTGA. This CDR3 has 15 residues. The V and J ends lost 1 base and 2 bases respectively, with 10 bases between them. The CDR3 here is CASSLIGGSTDTQYF. CDR3 sequence (DNA): TGTGCCAGCAGCTTAATAGGCGGGTCCACAGATACGCAGTATTTT.